This TCR beta chain was profiled in a study of early T cells in non-severe SARS-CoV-2 infection. Study summary: The chains were unpaired, and the sequenced material was bulk RNA from unsorted whole blood. General study results and limits: VDJdb-based matching was biased toward anti-spike CD8 responses and missed private and CD4 specificities.

Unique molecular identifiers were added to individual cDNA molecules. Via MiXCR, TCRdb re-called the 5' RACE reads, giving one row per CDR3 protein. In the table there are about 81,000 distinct CDR3 sequences, 5.5% to 7.5% of which are singletons. Germline CDR1 and CDR2: SGHRS and YFSETQ. V was pared by 4 bases and J by 0 bases, with 14 bases between. The CDR3 has 16 amino acids. With respect to this clonotype: What it recognizes is unknown.

Sequenced input: whole blood. The TCR comes from an adult who was a healthcare worker with PCR-confirmed SARS-CoV-2 infection or an uninfected control (not recorded which). V and J are TRBV5-1 and TRBJ2-1; D tentatively reads TRBD1 or TRBD2 (5 bases each). CDR3 nucleotides: TGCGCCAGCAGCACCGGGACCTCCTCCTCCTACAATGAGCAGTTCTTC. It encodes CASSTGTSSSYNEQFF.